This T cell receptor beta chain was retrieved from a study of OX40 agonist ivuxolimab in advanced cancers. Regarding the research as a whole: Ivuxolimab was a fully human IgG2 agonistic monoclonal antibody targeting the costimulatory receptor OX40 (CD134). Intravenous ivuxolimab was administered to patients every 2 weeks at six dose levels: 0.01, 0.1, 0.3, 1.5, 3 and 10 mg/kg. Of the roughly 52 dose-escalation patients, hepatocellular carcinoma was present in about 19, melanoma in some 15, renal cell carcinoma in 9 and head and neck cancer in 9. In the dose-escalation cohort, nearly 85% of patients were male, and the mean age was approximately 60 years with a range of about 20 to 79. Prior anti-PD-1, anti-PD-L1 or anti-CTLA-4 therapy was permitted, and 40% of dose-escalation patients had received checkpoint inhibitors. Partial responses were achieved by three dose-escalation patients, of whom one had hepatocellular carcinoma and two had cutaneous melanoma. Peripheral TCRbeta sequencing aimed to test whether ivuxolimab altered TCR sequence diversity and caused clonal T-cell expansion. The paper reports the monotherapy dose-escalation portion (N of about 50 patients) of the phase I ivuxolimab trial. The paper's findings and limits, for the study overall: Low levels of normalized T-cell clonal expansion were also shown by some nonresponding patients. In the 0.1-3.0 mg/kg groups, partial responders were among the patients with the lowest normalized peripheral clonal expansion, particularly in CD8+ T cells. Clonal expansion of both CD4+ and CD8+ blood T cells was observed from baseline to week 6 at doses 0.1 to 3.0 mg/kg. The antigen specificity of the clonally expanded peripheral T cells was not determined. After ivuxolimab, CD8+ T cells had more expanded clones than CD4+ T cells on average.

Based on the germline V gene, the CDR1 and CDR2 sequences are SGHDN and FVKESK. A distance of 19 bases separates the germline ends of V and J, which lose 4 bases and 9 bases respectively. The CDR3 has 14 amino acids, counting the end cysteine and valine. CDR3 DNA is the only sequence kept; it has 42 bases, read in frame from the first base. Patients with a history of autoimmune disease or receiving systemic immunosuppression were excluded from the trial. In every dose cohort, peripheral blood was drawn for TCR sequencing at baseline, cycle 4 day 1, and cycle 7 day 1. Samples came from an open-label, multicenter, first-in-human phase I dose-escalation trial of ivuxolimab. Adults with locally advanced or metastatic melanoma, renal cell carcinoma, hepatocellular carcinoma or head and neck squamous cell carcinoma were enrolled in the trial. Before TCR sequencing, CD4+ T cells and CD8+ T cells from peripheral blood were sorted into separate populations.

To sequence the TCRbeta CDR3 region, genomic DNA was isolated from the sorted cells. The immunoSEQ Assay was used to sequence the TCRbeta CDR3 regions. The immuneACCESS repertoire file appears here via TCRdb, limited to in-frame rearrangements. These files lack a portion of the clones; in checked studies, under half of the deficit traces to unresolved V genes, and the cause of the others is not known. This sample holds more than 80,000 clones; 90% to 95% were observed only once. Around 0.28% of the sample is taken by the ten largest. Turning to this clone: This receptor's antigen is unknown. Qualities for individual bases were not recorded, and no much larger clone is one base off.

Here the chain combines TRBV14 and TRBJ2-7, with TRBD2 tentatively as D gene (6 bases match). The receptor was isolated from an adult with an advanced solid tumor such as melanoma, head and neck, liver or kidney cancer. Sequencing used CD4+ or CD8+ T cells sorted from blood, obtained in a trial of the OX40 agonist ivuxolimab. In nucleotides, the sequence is TGTGCCAGCAGCCCTGGGCTAGCGCCTCTCGTGCAGTACGTC. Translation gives CASSPGLAPLVQYV.